The clone carrying this TCR beta chain was counted many times. CDR3 length: 16 amino acids. Germline V gives CDR1 SGHTA, CDR2 FQGTGA. The junction had 3 bases not matched to a gene; V was cut back by 2 bases and J by 6 bases. This sample is part of a study of blood T cell repertoires in COVID-19. Study context: Sites in the United States, Italy and Spain provided acute and convalescent COVID-19 samples. T cells, B-cell-depleted T cells, or PBMCs provided the cDNA or gDNA that served as material.

TCRdb's table, derived via immunoSEQ multiplex PCR, lists solely in-frame clones and lacks some. Of 250,000 to 350,000 clones in the sample, roughly 86% were seen once. Sequenced material: PBMCs or T cells enriched from blood (not recorded which). The chain recombines TRBV7-3 with TRBJ2-2, with 13 bases matching TRBD2. This clonotype originated in a woman aged 25 to 39 who had recovered from COVID-19. The CDR3 DNA is TGTGCCAGCAGCTTACAACTAGCGGGAGGGGCCGGGGAGCTGTTTTTT. Protein: CASSLQLAGGAGELFF.